This T cell receptor (beta chain) was sequenced during a study of blood T cell repertoires in COVID-19. On the study more broadly: The study drew acute and convalescent COVID-19 samples from the United States, Italy and Spain. T cells, B-cell-depleted T cells, or PBMCs supplied cDNA or gDNA.

The CDR3 has 16 residues. V shed 5 bases and J 5 bases; nucleotides not matched to a gene: 10. Germline V gene sequence: CDR1 LGHDT, CDR2 YNNKEL (reference sequence). This table comes from immunoSEQ multiplex PCR, and its TCRdb copy is limited to in-frame clones, with some not included. The sample has fewer than 350,000 clones, 80% to 95% seen once; the top ten hold approximately 3%. Donors were grouped by their self-reported clinical history. Sequencing was carried out using PBMCs or T cells enriched from blood (not recorded which). This receptor was identified in a man aged 40-55 years who had been exposed to COVID-19. The rearrangement joins TRBV3-1 (or the pseudogene TRBV3-2) to TRBJ2-5; 11 positions agree with TRBD2. The DNA for the CDR3 is TGTGCCAGCAGCTCGCTTAGCGGGAGGGCCGGGGAGACCCAGTACTTC. It specifies CASSSLSGRAGETQYF.